Following are 28 T cell receptor beta chains from one sample sequenced in a study of blood T cells in healthy people across ages. The authors ran a second PCR of 7 to 11 cycles using a sample-barcoded 5' primer and a J-beta primer mix. TCRdb redid the calling of the 5' RACE reads with MiXCR, one entry per CDR3 protein. The sample lists 500,000 to 700,000 distinct CDR3 sequences; about 30% were seen once. The sample taken for sequencing was blood. The source of these receptors is a woman older than 75 in good health.

Concerning this clonotype itself: A read error may produce the germline difference seen at one junction end. The chain recombines TRBV13 with TRBJ1-1, with D maybe TRBD1 (6 bases). Per the germline V gene, CDR1 is PRHDT and CDR2 is FYEKMQ (reference sequence). The CDR3 totals 15 residues. Here the CDR3 reads CAGSHRGQGLTEAFF. As DNA, the CDR3 is TGTGCCGGCAGCCATCGTGGGCAGGGGCTTACTGAAGCTTTCTTT.

Comments on this clonotype: A much bigger clone sits one base away, suggesting this may be a read error. The V call is TRBV5-1, the J call TRBJ2-7; 8 nucleotides align to TRBD1. V gave up 7 bases and J gave up 4 bases; unmatched junction bases: 10. The CDR3 totals 14 residues. CDR1 SGHRS and CDR2 YFSETQ come from the germline V gene. The CDR3: CASCSLTGEYEQYF. The CDR3, as DNA: TGCGCCAGCTGCTCCCTGACAGGGGAGTACGAGCAGTACTTC.

Points on this clonotype: Given a much more abundant clone one base away, this may be a read error. The V call is TRBV20-1, the J call TRBJ2-7, with no clear D. This CDR3 comprises 13 residues. Trimming removed 7 bases from V and 7 bases from J, with 20 bases in between. Germline CDR1 is DFQATT and CDR2 is SNEGSKA (reference sequence). CDR3 residues: CSGLSSPHNEQYF. The CDR3 DNA follows: TGCAGTGGGTTATCGAGCCCTCACAATGAGCAGTACTTC.

As concerns this clonotype: Since a much larger clone is just one base distant, this may be a read error. This chain joins TRBV10-3 and TRBJ2-3; D unclear. The germline CDR1 and CDR2 sequences are ENHRY and SYGVKD. The CDR3 length is 15 residues. The CDR3 DNA is TGTACCATCTCCTGGGTTAGCCAGAGCACAGATACGCAGTATTTT. Amino acid sequence: CTISWVSQSTDTQYF.

V is TRBV2 and J is TRBJ2-1; maybe TRBD2 (5 bases). The CDR3 totals 13 residues. The V gene lost 5 bases and the J gene lost 4 bases, with 9 bases spanning the gap. From germline, CDR1 is SNHLY and CDR2 FYNNEI. The CDR3, as DNA: TGTGCCAGCAGTCAGGACTGTTACAATGAGCAGTTCTTC. Its protein product is CASSQDCYNEQFF. The full variable domain, completed using reference TRBV2 and TRBJ2-1, is EPEVTQTPSHQVTQMGQEVILRCVPISNHLYFYWYRQILGQKVEFLVSFYNNEISEKSEIFDDQFSVERPDGSNFTLKIRSTKLEDSAMYFCASSQDCYNEQFFGPGTRLTVL.

As concerns this clonotype: A single base separates this from a much larger clone, so it may be a read error. J is TRBJ2-1 and V is TRBV7-2; D is perhaps TRBD1 (7 bases). Matching the DNA end better, TRBJ2-7 makes the J call doubtful. The germline V gene encodes CDR1 SGHTA and CDR2 FQGNSA. This CDR3 has 15 residues. The DNA for the CDR3 is TGTGCCAGCAGCCCCGCGGGACAGTCCTACAATGAGCAGTACTTC. Its translation is CASSPAGQSYNEQYF.

The gene calls are TRBV2 and TRBJ2-7; 11 bases line up with TRBD1. This CDR3 region has 16 residues. J gave up 3 bases and V 9 bases, and 13 bases lay outside the gene matches. Germline-derived CDR1 and CDR2 are SNHLY and FYNNEI. CDR3 bases: TGTGCCAGTTCGGACAGGGGGCCCGAATACTTCTACGAGCAGTACTTC. As protein: CASSDRGPEYFYEQYF.

This clonotype was counted only a few times. A single base separates this from a much larger clone, so it may be a read error. V is TRBV5-1 and J is TRBJ2-1; 7 bases agree with TRBD1. With 4 bases clipped from V and 10 bases from J, the junction kept 8 bases outside the gene matches. Looked up from germline, CDR1 is SGHRS and CDR2 is YFSETQ. The CDR3 runs 13 residues. CDR3 amino acids: CASSDQGVHEQFF. The CDR3 DNA is TGCGCCAGCAGCGATCAGGGGGTCCACGAGCAGTTCTTC. Supplemented by reference TRBV5-1 and TRBJ2-1, the full variable domain reads KAGVTQTPRYLIKTRGQQVTLSCSPISGHRSVSWYQQTPGQGLQFLFEYFSETQRNKGNFPGRFSGRQFSNSRSEMNVSTLELGDSALYLCASSDQGVHEQFFGPGTRLTVL.

V gene TRBV6-6 combines with J gene TRBJ2-1, with 11 bases lining up with TRBD2. The CDR3 covers 16 residues. Germline V gene lookup returns CDR1 MNHNY and CDR2 SVGAGI (reference sequence). Trimming took 6 bases from V and 12 from J; bases not matched to a gene: 16. CDR3 residues: CASRQGGTSGGSVQFF. CDR3 sequence (DNA): TGTGCCAGCAGACAAGGCGGAACTAGCGGGGGATCCGTGCAGTTCTTC.

As for this clonotype: A much larger clone lies one base from this, so it may be a read error. This chain joins TRBV9 and TRBJ1-2, with D unclear. Per the germline V gene, CDR1 is SGDLS and CDR2 is YYNGEE. V shed 3 bases and J shed 1 base, with 10 bases lying between them. This CDR3 has 14 residues. The CDR3 spells CASSGDILNYGYTF. The CDR3 nucleotides are TGTGCCAGCAGCGGTGACATACTTAACTATGGCTACACCTTC.

This clonotype was counted a few times. V and J are TRBV9 and TRBJ2-2; D not certain. The CDR3 has 14 amino acids. Per germline, CDR1 SGDLS and CDR2 YYNGEE. V shed 0 bases and J shed 3 bases, with 6 bases lying between them. CDR3 in DNA: TGTGCCAGCAGCGTAGAGACCCACACCGGGGAGCTGTTTTTT. Its protein is CASSVETHTGELFF. The full variable domain, completed using reference TRBV9 and TRBJ2-2, is DSGVTQTPKHLITATGQRVTLRCSPRSGDLSVYWYQQSLDQGLQFLIQYYNGEERAKGNILERFSAQQFPDLHSELNLSSLELGDSALYFCASSVETHTGELFFGEGSRLTVL.

A remark on this clonotype: Germline is not matched at one junction end, which may reflect a read error. The rearrangement uses TRBV16 and TRBJ1-5; TRBD1 might be the D (6 bases). This CDR3 is 13 amino acids long. CDR1 is KGHSY, CDR2 FQNENV, per germline. CDR3 sequence: CTSSAHRDQPRHF. CDR3 coding DNA: TGTACCAGCAGCGCCCACAGGGATCAGCCCCGGCATTTT.

This clonotype was recorded many times. The chain employs TRBV7-6 and TRBJ2-1; 8 bases align to TRBD1. V was pared by 5 bases and J by 6 bases, with 9 bases of the junction left unmatched. The germline V gene has CDR1 SGHVS and CDR2 FNYEAQ. The CDR3 has 15 residues. The CDR3 sequence is CASSGARGPLNEQFF. In DNA form, the CDR3 reads TGTGCCAGCAGCGGGGCCAGGGGGCCACTCAATGAGCAGTTCTTC.

This clonotype occurred a few times. This chain uses TRBV7-9 with TRBJ1-5; a weak D match, TRBD1 (5 bases). CDR3 length: 17 amino acids. Trimming stripped 5 bases from V and 0 bases from J, with 17 bases between. Looked up from germline, CDR1 is SEHNR and CDR2 is FQNEAQ (reference sequence). As DNA, the CDR3 is TGTGCCAGCAGCCCGGCGGGGGGTTTGGGTAGCAATCAGCCCCAGCATTTT. It yields the protein CASSPAGGLGSNQPQHF.

The rearrangement links TRBV3-1 to TRBJ1-1, with unresolved D. V was shortened by 4 bases and J by 11 bases, with 14 bases between the two germline ends. Germline V gives CDR1 LGHDT, CDR2 YNNKEL (reference sequence). The CDR3 contains 12 residues. CDR3 sequence reads: CASSLLAGSAFF. Written as DNA, the CDR3 is TGTGCCAGCAGCCTTCTTGCAGGTTCCGCTTTCTTT. The whole variable domain, remainder taken from reference TRBV3-1 and TRBJ1-1, is DTAVSQTPKYLVTQMGNDKSIKCEQNLGHDTMYWYKQDSKKFLKIMFSYNNKELIINETVPNRFSPKSPDKAHLNLHINSLELGDSAVYFCASSLLAGSAFFGQGTRLTVV.

In its sample, this clonotype was seen many times. V gene TRBV7-3 combines with J gene TRBJ1-2, with 10 nucleotides matching TRBD1. V was clipped by 5 bases and J by 2 bases; unmatched bases: 2. Germline CDR1 and CDR2: SGHTA and FQGTGA. This CDR3 contains 14 residues. The DNA of the CDR3 is TGTGCCAGCAGCGAGGGACAGGGGAACTATGGCTACACCTTC. This codes for CASSEGQGNYGYTF.

V and J are TRBV11-1 and TRBJ1-1; D call uncertain. The V gene lost 2 bases and the J gene lost 2 bases, with 12 bases spanning the gap. CDR1 and CDR2 (germline): SGHAT, FQDESV (reference sequence). This CDR3 is 15 amino acids long. The CDR3 bases are TGTGCCAGCAGCTTAACTTTTAAGTCAAACACTGAAGCTTTCTTT. Encoded protein: CASSLTFKSNTEAFF.

The chain recombines TRBV7-9 with TRBJ2-7; 9 positions match TRBD2. V shed 3 bases, J shed 4 bases, and the junction held 19 bases outside the gene matches. Germline V lookup: CDR1 SEHNR, CDR2 FQNEAQ (reference sequence). The CDR3 extends over 19 amino acids. In nucleotides, the CDR3 is TGTGCCAGCAGCTTCCCCGGGGCGGGGGGGCCGTCGGCGCCGTACGAGCAGTACTTC. Amino acid sequence: CASSFPGAGGPSAPYEQYF.

As to this clonotype: Just one base apart from a much larger clone, this may be a read error. The chain employs TRBV5-1 and TRBJ2-1; tentative D call: TRBD2 (5 bases). The CDR3 is 13 residues long. Per the germline V gene, CDR1 is SGHRS and CDR2 is YFSETQ. The CDR3, as DNA: TGCGGCAGCAGCTTAGACTTAGCGAATGAGCAGTTCTTC. Its protein is CGSSLDLANEQFF. The variable domain in full, with the rest retrieved from reference TRBV5-1 and TRBJ2-1, is KAGVTQTPRYLIKTRGQQVTLSCSPISGHRSVSWYQQTPGQGLQFLFEYFSETQRNKGNFPGRFSGRQFSNSRSEMNVSTLELGDSALYLCGSSLDLANEQFFGPGTRLTVL.

The chain joins TRBV5-1 to TRBJ2-1; no firm D call. The CDR3 totals 14 residues. CDR1 is SGHRS, CDR2 YFSETQ, per germline. The V and J ends lost 5 bases and 2 bases respectively, with 11 bases between them. CDR3 sequence: CASSAAEAYNEQFF. For the CDR3, the DNA is TGCGCCAGCAGTGCGGCAGAGGCCTACAATGAGCAGTTCTTC.

This clonotype was detected ten times or more. DNA for the CDR3: TGTGCCAGCAGCTCGGACGGGGGTTACACTGAAGCTTTCTTT. Translated: CASSSDGGYTEAFF. The V gene is TRBV7-8, the J gene TRBJ1-1, with a possible D match to TRBD1 (5 bases). CDR3 length equals 14 residues. V was pared by 4 bases and J by 3 bases, with 12 bases between. CDR1 and CDR2 (germline): SGHVS, FQNEAQ.

This clonotype was counted at least ten times. J is TRBJ1-2 and V is TRBV6-1; D gene ambiguous. V was clipped by 5 bases and J by 8 bases, with 12 bases between them. The CDR3 is 12 residues long. Germline V gene sequence: CDR1 MNHNS, CDR2 SASEGT. The CDR3 loop reads CASSLFQNGYTF. The CDR3, as DNA: TGTGCCAGCAGTTTGTTCCAGAACGGCTACACCTTC.

This clonotype was detected a few times. Given a much more abundant clone one base away, this may be a read error. The chain carries TRBV9 and TRBJ2-3, with D perhaps matching TRBD2 (6 bases). Germline V gene sequence: CDR1 SGDLS, CDR2 YYNGEE. The CDR3 is made up of 13 amino acids. CDR3 in amino acids: CANSVEAREAQYF. CDR3 nucleotides: TGTGCCAACAGCGTAGAGGCCAGGGAGGCGCAGTATTTT. Full variable domain (missing parts from reference TRBV9 and TRBJ2-3): DSGVTQTPKHLITATGQRVTLRCSPRSGDLSVYWYQQSLDQGLQFLIQYYNGEERAKGNILERFSAQQFPDLHSELNLSSLELGDSALYFCANSVEAREAQYFGPGTRLTVL.

The V gene is TRBV7-9, the J gene TRBJ2-3; D may match TRBD1 or TRBD2 (5 bases each). Germline V CDR1 and CDR2: SEHNR, FQNEAQ (reference sequence). V was trimmed by 1 base and J by 6 bases, leaving 11 bases between them. CDR3 size: 14 residues. The CDR3 sequence: CASSLVGTRDTQYF. CDR3 bases: TGTGCCAGCAGCTTAGTAGGGACGCGGGATACGCAGTATTTT.

This clonotype was recorded many times. This rearrangement joins TRBV6-2 or TRBV6-3 to TRBJ2-3; D not certain. Germline CDR1 and CDR2: MNHEY and SVGEGT. CDR3 size: 17 residues. The V end was cut by 0 bases, the J end by 2 bases, with 15 bases between. The CDR3 coding sequence is TGTGCCAGCAGTTACTCTTGGCCGCGCACTCTCACAGATACGCAGTATTTT. Translation gives CASSYSWPRTLTDTQYF.

Remarks on this clonotype: Since a much larger clone is just one base distant, this may be a read error. CDR3 DNA: TGCAGCGGTAACCGGGACATTGAGACCCAGTACTTC. This gives the protein CSGNRDIETQYF. This sequence joins TRBV29-1 and TRBJ2-5, with a weak D call TRBD1 (6 bases). CDR1 SQVTM and CDR2 ANQGSEA come from the germline V gene. The germline V and J ends were trimmed by 7 bases and 5 bases, with 14 bases remaining between them. The CDR3 is made up of 12 amino acids.

There are many counts of this clonotype. The rearrangement uses TRBV20-1 and TRBJ2-1, with D tentatively TRBD2 (6 bases). The CDR3 runs 12 residues. The V gene's germline CDR1 is DFQATT and CDR2 SNEGSKA (reference sequence). V shed 3 bases and J shed 8 bases, with 11 bases lying between them. CDR3 sequence (DNA): TGCAGTGCTAGGCGGGGACTGGATGAGCAGTTCTTC. Its protein is CSARRGLDEQFF.

In this sample, this clonotype turned up many times. The chain carries TRBV7-3 and TRBJ2-5; no reliable D call. Germline-derived CDR1 and CDR2 are SGHTA and FQGTGA. V was trimmed by 1 base and J by 0 bases, leaving 9 bases between them. This CDR3 is built from 15 residues. In DNA form, the CDR3 reads TGTGCCAGCAGCTTAATCTCCGGAGACCAAGAGACCCAGTACTTC. As protein: CASSLISGDQETQYF.